What follows are 7 T cell receptor beta chains derived from one specimen sequenced in a study of TIL therapy for anti-PD-1-resistant metastatic lung cancer. Sequencing used immunoSEQ v3. Repertoires were generated with immunoSEQ multiplex PCR, while TCRdb's copy carries only in-frame clones and drops some. The repertoire includes 25,000 to 30,000 clones, approximately 63% of them detected once, and around 15% sits in the top ten. Noted time point: pre-treatment sample, taken before nivolumab and TIL therapy. Tumor tissue came from excised metastases, mostly pleural nodules or supraclavicular lymph nodes. Sequenced here: tumor tissue, sampled at baseline. Every receptor here comes from a woman aged 30-79 years with non-small cell lung cancer.

The chain has TRBV5-4 and TRBJ2-5, with 7 nucleotides matching TRBD2. The germline gives CDR1 SGHNT, CDR2 YYREEE (reference sequence). The CDR3 extends over 14 amino acids. V lost 4 bases to trimming and J lost 3 bases; unmatched junction nucleotides: 6. CDR3 protein: CASSRTAGEETQYF. The CDR3, as DNA: TGTGCCAGCAGCCGGACCGCGGGAGAAGAGACCCAGTACTTC.

The chain joins TRBV5-6 to TRBJ1-5; no reliable D call. The V end was cut by 0 bases, the J end by 1 base, with 8 bases between. CDR3 length: 15 residues. Germline assignment: CDR1 SGHDT and CDR2 YYEEEE. CDR3 in amino acids: CASSLEGKSNQPQHF. CDR3 sequence (DNA): TGTGCCAGCAGCTTGGAAGGGAAAAGCAATCAGCCCCAGCATTTT.

V usage is TRBV19 and J usage is TRBJ2-5; TRBD2 aligns across 7 bases. Losses at the gene ends were 3 bases for V and 4 bases for J; bases not matched to a gene: 8. Per the germline V gene, CDR1 is LNHDA and CDR2 is SQIVND (reference sequence). CDR3 length: 15 amino acids. The CDR3 here is CASSISGHIGETQYF. The CDR3, as DNA: TGTGCCAGTAGTATTAGCGGGCATATTGGAGAGACCCAGTACTTC.

The chain combines TRBV4-1 with TRBJ1-2, with a tentative D call TRBD1 (5 bases). The CDR3 totals 16 residues. CDR1 and CDR2 from the germline V gene are MGHRA and YSYEKL. Trimming left V 0 bases short and J 5 bases short, with 16 bases between. CDR3 sequence reads: CASSQDRISGAYGYTF. The CDR3 bases are TGCGCCAGCAGCCAAGATCGAATAAGCGGGGCGTATGGCTACACCTTC.

This chain uses TRBV6-5 with TRBJ1-1, with D possibly being TRBD1 (6 bases). Germline-derived CDR1 and CDR2 are MNHEY and SVGAGI. The V end lost 6 bases, the J end lost 4 bases, and 15 bases lay between the germline ends. The CDR3 totals 14 residues. CDR3 coding DNA: TGTGCCAGCAGCCGTCCCGGGACAAGCACTGAAGCTTTCTTT. Its translation is CASSRPGTSTEAFF.

The J gene is TRBJ1-3, the V gene TRBV29-1; TRBD1 might be the D (6 bases). Deletions cut 6 bases from V and 3 bases from J, with 12 bases between. The length of the CDR3 is 13 residues. The germline V gene encodes CDR1 SQVTM and CDR2 ANQGSEA. The DNA of the CDR3 is TGCAGCGTGCTACAGGGTGGTGGAAACACCATATATTTT. The encoded protein is CSVLQGGGNTIYF.

The rearrangement joins TRBV27 to TRBJ2-2, with TRBD2 identical over 7 bases. In germline, CDR1 is MNHEY, CDR2 SMNVEV (reference sequence). This CDR3 is 15 amino acids long. Unmatched junction bases numbered 8, after V lost 5 bases and J lost 5 bases. This CDR3 reads CASSITSVMTGELFF. The DNA of the CDR3 is TGTGCCAGCAGTATTACTAGCGTTATGACCGGGGAGCTGTTTTTT.